The next 6 T cell receptor beta chains were all read from a single sample in a study of vaccination and CD4 T cells after COVID-19. These receptors' antigens are unknown. The treatment: approximately nine-day PBMC culture with coronavirus spike peptide pools or control peptides (ViraFEST assay). Cultured CD4+ T-cell DNA underwent Oncomine TCR Beta short-read sequencing. A single record per CDR3 protein comes from TCRdb applying MiXCR to the PCR reads. The sample has about 14,000 distinct CDR3 sequences, 55% to 75% seen once; the top ten hold about 6.1%. Source material: CD4+ T cells from blood, cultured in vitro. The receptors were sampled from a human donor who had recovered from COVID-19.

Only a few counts were recorded for this clonotype. The chain couples TRBV25-1 to TRBJ1-1, with D hard to call. Trimming removed 8 bases at V and 4 bases at J, with 26 bases between. This CDR3 is built from 17 residues. Germline V gene lookup returns CDR1 MGHDK and CDR2 SYGVNS. CDR3 protein: CASRSILGSGLGTEAFF. The DNA for the CDR3 is TGTGCCAGCCGATCCATATTAGGGTCGGGGTTGGGCACTGAAGCTTTCTTT.

This chain connects TRBV20-1 to TRBJ2-1; D may be TRBD1 (5 bases). CDR1 DFQATT and CDR2 SNEGSKA come from the germline V gene (reference sequence). Deletions cut 3 bases from V and 1 base from J, with 13 bases between. The CDR3 sequence is 15 residues long. DNA for the CDR3: TGCAGTGCTAGCCGTCAGGGATATTCCTACAATGAGCAGTTCTTC. As protein: CSASRQGYSYNEQFF.

The gene calls are TRBV6-1 and TRBJ1-1; no firm D call. Trimming shortened V by 6 bases and J by 11 bases, and 16 bases separated the two germline ends. Germline V gene data show CDR1 as MNHNS and CDR2 as SASEGT. CDR3 length: 12 residues. CDR3 coding DNA: TGTGCCAGCAGCCCGGTCCCCCGGGAGGCTTTCTTT. Its protein product is CASSPVPREAFF.

This rearrangement joins TRBV12-5 to TRBJ2-5, with D perhaps given as TRBD1 or TRBD2 (5 bases each). CDR1 and CDR2 (germline): LGHNT, FRNRAP. This CDR3 comprises 14 residues. Deletions cut 3 bases from V and 5 bases from J, with 13 bases between. The CDR3 bases are TGTGCTAGTGGTTTTTTCGGGGCAACGGAGACCCAGTACTTC. As protein: CASGFFGATETQYF.

This chain connects TRBV20-1 to TRBJ1-2, with 10 bases aligning to TRBD1. The CDR3 is made up of 17 amino acids. Germline values: CDR1 DFQATT, CDR2 SNEGSKA (reference sequence). V lost 5 bases to trimming and J lost 1 base; unmatched junction nucleotides: 13. Here the CDR3 DNA reads TGCAGTGCTCGGAGGGACAGGGGAGACCCCAGTAACTATGGCTACACCTTC. Translation: CSARRDRGDPSNYGYTF.

The rearrangement links TRBV5-1 to TRBJ1-2, with no clear D. The V gene lost 4 bases and the J gene lost 0 bases, with 22 bases spanning the gap. The CDR3 is 18 amino acids. Germline V lookup: CDR1 SGHRS, CDR2 YFSETQ. The CDR3 DNA reads as TGCGCCAGCAGCGAGGGAGGGAGGTCTGGCTTGGCTAACTATGGCTACACCTTC. Translating gives CASSEGGRSGLANYGYTF.